The text below deals with one T cell receptor beta chain. Here immunoSEQ multiplex PCR was the method, and the copy in TCRdb shows in-frame clones only, minus some. The table includes hundreds of thousands of clones, 70% to 90% detected once. The V gene's germline CDR1 is LGHNA and CDR2 YNFKEQ. The CDR3 is made up of 16 amino acids. V lost 0 bases, J lost 4 bases, and 15 bases lay in between. These data belong to a study of blood T cell repertoires in COVID-19. On the study more broadly: For recovered donors of Cohort 3, there were two negative PCRs, clearance, or symptom resolution. Sample material is recorded as cDNA or gDNA derived from T cells, B-cell-depleted T cells, or PBMCs.

This sequence joins TRBV4-2 and TRBJ1-1; D unclear. Sequencing was performed on PBMCs or T cells enriched from blood (not recorded which). This sequence was found in a woman between 50 and 59 years old in a cohort exposed to, infected with or recovered from COVID-19 (not recorded which). The CDR3 DNA follows: TGTGCCAGCAGCCAAGAGGTCCGGGGAACGGGCACTGAAGCTTTCTTT. Its protein product is CASSQEVRGTGTEAFF.